This TCR beta chain was found in a study of T cell repertoires in cytomegalovirus infection. Study-wide results and caveats: HLA-C-restricted TCR beta clonotypes specific for CMV led the ex vivo response. Individuals carrying CMV plus the relevant HLA were identified by cumulative frequency of public TCR beta families.

Each CDR3 protein gets one entry after TCRdb re-called the reads with MiXCR. The sample shows approximately 110,000 distinct CDR3 sequences, around 31% of them seen only once. The V end was cut by 0 bases, the J end by 2 bases, with 12 bases between. CDR1 SGHDT and CDR2 YYEEEE come from the germline V gene. This CDR3 is 16 amino acids long. Comment on this clonotype: Its antigen is unknown.

The receptor comes from a human donor in good health (CMV status not recorded). Some clones in this sample may be carry-over from other donors' samples. The V and J genes are TRBV5-6 and TRBJ2-1; no clear D gene. The sample here was CD8+ T cells from cultured PBMCs, taken from culture after CMV antigen stimulation. The CDR3 reads CASSLAVLFPYNEQFF. CDR3 coding DNA: TGTGCCAGCAGCTTGGCCGTGCTTTTCCCCTACAATGAGCAGTTCTTC.